This T cell receptor beta chain was profiled in a study of pediatric ulcerative colitis. Each sample received Survey-level depth of up to 500,000 reads. The method was immunoSEQ multiplex PCR; TCRdb's version includes in-frame clones alone and lacks a portion of them. The top ten hold around 3.9% of the sample, which has 10,000 to 13,000 clones, roughly 82% seen once. During colonoscopy, one to two rectal pinch biopsies were collected. The sequence was obtained from a girl aged 5-17 years who was a control in a study of pediatric ulcerative colitis. The specimen was gut tissue.

The CDR3 protein is CASSFISMRTEYGYTF. In DNA form, the CDR3 reads TGTGCCAGCAGCTTCATTTCCATGCGGACAGAGTATGGCTACACCTTC. The chain combines TRBV11-2 with TRBJ1-2; D may be TRBD1 (6 bases). V dropped 3 bases and J dropped 5 bases, with 19 bases sitting between them. CDR1 and CDR2 from the germline V gene are SGHAT and FQNNGV. The CDR3 is made up of 16 amino acids.